The 3 T cell receptor beta chains given below trace back to one sample, sequenced in a study of T cell repertoires in cytomegalovirus infection. TCRdb used MiXCR to reprocess the reads, holding one entry per CDR3 protein. The sample lists around 270,000 distinct CDR3 sequences, roughly 10% occurring once. The sequenced material came from PBMCs. Receptor source: a human donor in good health (CMV status not recorded). Some clones in this sample may be carry-over from other donors' samples.

The sample holds many counts of this clonotype. The chain carries TRBV29-1 and TRBJ2-1; D gene ambiguous. The germline V gene encodes CDR1 SQVTM and CDR2 ANQGSEA. This CDR3 is 9 amino acids long. Trimming took off 2 bases at V and 7 bases at J, with 0 bases between the two ends. CDR3 region: CSVENEQFF. DNA for the CDR3: TGCAGCGTTGAAAATGAGCAGTTCTTC.

The table lists this clonotype with many counts. This chain joins TRBV29-1 and TRBJ1-2; 8 bases are a match to TRBD1. The CDR3 runs 14 residues. Per germline, CDR1 SQVTM and CDR2 ANQGSEA. V shed 6 bases, J shed 2 bases, and the junction held 8 bases outside the gene matches. The CDR3 region is CSVDLTGANYGYTF. CDR3 DNA sequence: TGCAGCGTGGATCTGACAGGGGCGAACTATGGCTACACCTTC.

This clonotype was seen repeatedly, ten times or more. V is TRBV30 and J is TRBJ1-5; possibly TRBD1 for D (5 bases). This CDR3 has 13 amino acids. Trimming took off 4 bases at V and 7 bases at J, with 14 bases between the two ends. The germline V gene has CDR1 GTSNPN and CDR2 SVGIG (reference sequence). The CDR3: CAWNGQTAQPQHF. For the CDR3, the DNA is TGTGCCTGGAACGGACAAACGGCGCAGCCCCAGCATTTT.